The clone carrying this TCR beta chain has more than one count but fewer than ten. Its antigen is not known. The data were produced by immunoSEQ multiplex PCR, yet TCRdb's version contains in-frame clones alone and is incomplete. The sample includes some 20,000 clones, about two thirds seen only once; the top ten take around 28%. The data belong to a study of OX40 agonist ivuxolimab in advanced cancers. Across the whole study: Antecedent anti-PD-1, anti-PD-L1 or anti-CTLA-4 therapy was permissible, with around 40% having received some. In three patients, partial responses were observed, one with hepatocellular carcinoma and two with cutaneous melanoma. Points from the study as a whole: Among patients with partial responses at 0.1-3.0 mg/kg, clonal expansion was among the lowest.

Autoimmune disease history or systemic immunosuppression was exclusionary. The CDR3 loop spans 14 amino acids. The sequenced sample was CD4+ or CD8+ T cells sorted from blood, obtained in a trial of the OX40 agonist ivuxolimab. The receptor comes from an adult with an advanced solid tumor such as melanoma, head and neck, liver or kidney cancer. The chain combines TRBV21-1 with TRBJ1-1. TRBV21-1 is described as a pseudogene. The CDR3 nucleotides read TGTGCCAGCAGCAATTTGGGGAAGGGCACTGAAGCTTTCTTT. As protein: CASSNLGKGTEAFF.